Listed below are T cell receptor beta chains from one sample, sequenced in a study of blood T cell repertoires in COVID-19. Libraries were prepared by immunoSEQ multiplex PCR; TCRdb keeps only in-frame clonotypes and omits some of them. Altogether fewer than 700,000 clones are present, less than 90% being singletons, with the ten largest covering 7.8%. Sequenced input: peripheral blood. The receptors derive from a woman aged 45-59 years with COVID-19, enrolled during active disease. Each CDR3 is given with its conserved first and last residue. A D gene is named only where the DNA matches it firmly. Some rows have no size entry. The others give once, few or many, or a class for an expanded clone.

abundance: -
d_gene: TRBD1
j_gene: TRBJ1-6
v_gene: TRBV27
CDR3aa: CASSLTGALQWSPLHF
CDR3nt: TGTGCCAGCAGTTTAACAGGGGCCCTACAGTGGTCACCCCTCCACTTT

abundance: few
d_gene: TRBD2
j_gene: TRBJ2-7
v_gene: TRBV7-2
CDR3aa: CASSFSGGAYEQYF
CDR3nt: TGTGCCAGCAGCTTCTCCGGGGGGGCCTACGAGCAGTACTTC

abundance: -
d_gene: TRBD1
j_gene: TRBJ1-6
v_gene: TRBV6-5
CDR3aa: CASSYYGRQGFSPLHF
CDR3nt: TGTGCCAGCAGTTACTACGGGAGACAGGGATTCTCACCCCTCCACTTT

abundance: few
d_gene: TRBD1
j_gene: TRBJ1-2
v_gene: TRBV5-4
CDR3aa: CASSPARQQGAMNGYTF
CDR3nt: TGTGCCAGCAGCCCTGCACGACAACAGGGGGCGATGAATGGCTACACCTTC

abundance: -
d_gene: -
j_gene: TRBJ1-1
v_gene: TRBV7-8
CDR3aa: CASSAVLASEAFF
CDR3nt: TGTGCCAGCAGCGCGGTATTAGCGAGTGAAGCTTTCTTT

abundance: -
d_gene: -
j_gene: TRBJ1-2
v_gene: TRBV2
CDR3aa: CASSPLGQSPGGYTF
CDR3nt: TGTGCCAGCAGTCCCCTAGGACAGTCGCCGGGTGGCTACACCTTC

abundance: -
d_gene: TRBD1
j_gene: TRBJ1-2
v_gene: TRBV5-1
CDR3aa: CASSLTGGSYGYTF
CDR3nt: TGCGCCAGCAGCTTGACAGGGGGGAGCTATGGCTACACCTTC

abundance: -
d_gene: -
j_gene: TRBJ1-4
v_gene: TRBV2
CDR3aa: CASSQTASTNEKLFF
CDR3nt: TGTGCCAGCAGTCAGACAGCTTCAACTAATGAAAAACTGTTTTTT

abundance: -
d_gene: -
j_gene: TRBJ2-7
v_gene: TRBV11-2
CDR3aa: CASSLAPQRNEQYF
CDR3nt: TGTGCCAGCAGCTTAGCCCCGCAGCGGAACGAGCAGTACTTC

abundance: -
d_gene: -
j_gene: TRBJ1-2
v_gene: TRBV30
CDR3aa: CAWSSVRGYTF
CDR3nt: TGTGCCTGGAGTTCAGTAAGAGGCTACACCTTC

abundance: -
d_gene: -
j_gene: TRBJ1-1
v_gene: TRBV2
CDR3aa: CASSDYPGAVRYTEAFF
CDR3nt: TGTGCCAGCAGTGATTATCCAGGGGCAGTTCGGTACACTGAAGCTTTCTTT

abundance: -
d_gene: TRBD2
j_gene: TRBJ2-1
v_gene: TRBV24-1
CDR3aa: CATSDHKSGVGNEQFF
CDR3nt: TGTGCCACCAGTGACCACAAGAGCGGGGTGGGGAATGAGCAGTTCTTC

abundance: many
d_gene: -
j_gene: TRBJ2-3
v_gene: TRBV6-5
CDR3aa: CASSYSARDTQYF
CDR3nt: TGTGCCAGCAGTTACTCGGCCCGAGATACGCAGTATTTT

abundance: -
d_gene: -
j_gene: TRBJ1-2
v_gene: TRBV27
CDR3aa: CANSLAGAVGYTF
CDR3nt: TGTGCCAACAGTTTAGCAGGGGCGGTAGGCTACACCTTC

abundance: -
d_gene: TRBD1
j_gene: TRBJ1-2
v_gene: TRBV3-1/TRBV3-2
CDR3aa: CASSQGHRGVRGYTF
CDR3nt: TGTGCCAGCAGCCAAGGCCACAGGGGCGTGCGGGGCTACACCTTC

abundance: few
d_gene: TRBD1
j_gene: TRBJ2-7
v_gene: TRBV10-3
CDR3aa: CAISDGTGPIYEQYF
CDR3nt: TGTGCCATCAGTGACGGGACAGGGCCTATCTACGAGCAGTACTTC

abundance: -
d_gene: TRBD2
j_gene: TRBJ2-1
v_gene: TRBV7-9
CDR3aa: CASSSSITGGHNYNEQFF
CDR3nt: TGTGCCAGCAGCTCCTCAATTACGGGGGGGCATAACTACAATGAGCAGTTCTTC

abundance: -
d_gene: -
j_gene: TRBJ2-5
v_gene: TRBV29-1
CDR3aa: CSVVPGRNQETQYF
CDR3nt: TGCAGCGTTGTACCTGGCAGGAACCAAGAGACCCAGTACTTC

abundance: once
d_gene: -
j_gene: TRBJ2-5
v_gene: TRBV28
CDR3aa: CASSLSGQETQYF
CDR3nt: TGTGCCAGCAGTTTATCGGGACAAGAGACCCAGTACTTC

abundance: -
d_gene: -
j_gene: TRBJ2-7
v_gene: TRBV12-3/TRBV12-4
CDR3aa: CASTRGGYEQYF
CDR3nt: TGTGCCAGCACCCGAGGGGGATACGAGCAGTACTTC

abundance: -
d_gene: -
j_gene: TRBJ1-4
v_gene: TRBV6-5
CDR3aa: CASSVHNEKLFF
CDR3nt: TGTGCCAGCAGCGTACATAATGAAAAACTGTTTTTT

abundance: -
d_gene: TRBD2
j_gene: TRBJ2-3
v_gene: TRBV3-1/TRBV3-2
CDR3aa: CASSQVLFSGAEDTQYF
CDR3nt: TGTGCCAGCAGCCAAGTCTTATTCAGCGGGGCAGAAGATACGCAGTATTTT

abundance: -
d_gene: -
j_gene: TRBJ1-2
v_gene: TRBV3-1/TRBV3-2
CDR3aa: CASSQDQEAPNYGYTF
CDR3nt: TGTGCCAGCAGCCAAGATCAAGAGGCCCCAAACTATGGCTACACCTTC

abundance: -
d_gene: -
j_gene: TRBJ2-1
v_gene: TRBV7-9
CDR3aa: CASSLTGQNNEQFF
CDR3nt: TGTGCCAGCAGCTTAACAGGGCAAAACAATGAGCAGTTCTTC

abundance: -
d_gene: -
j_gene: TRBJ1-2
v_gene: TRBV10-2
CDR3aa: CASSGDYGYTF
CDR3nt: TGCGCCAGCAGCGGGGACTATGGCTACACCTTC